Following are 13 T cell receptor beta chains from one sample sequenced in a study of blood T cell repertoires in COVID-19. TCRdb's copy holds only in-frame clones and misses some; the assay was immunoSEQ multiplex PCR. The top ten clones hold 0.85% to 1% of a sample with 250,000 to 350,000 clones, 89% of them seen once. The sequencing input was peripheral blood. The receptors were sampled from a woman in her forties who had recovered from COVID-19.

The V call is TRBV30, the J call TRBJ2-1; a possible D gene is TRBD2 (6 bases). V lost 5 bases and J 10 bases, leaving 12 bases between the germline ends. Germline V gene data show CDR1 as GTSNPN and CDR2 as SVGIG (reference sequence). The CDR3 consists of 11 residues. The CDR3 coding sequence is TGTGCCTGGGAATCCGGAGGGGAGCAGTTCTTC. This codes for CAWESGGEQFF.

The chain couples TRBV5-1 to TRBJ2-1; TRBD2 matches at 10 bases. J was trimmed by 5 bases and V by 2 bases; bases with no gene match: 4. The CDR3 is 15 residues long. CDR1 is SGHRS, CDR2 YFSETQ, per germline. The CDR3, as DNA: TGCGCCAGCAGCTTTAGGCTAGCGGGAGACAATGAGCAGTTCTTC. Protein: CASSFRLAGDNEQFF.

V is TRBV10-3 and J is TRBJ2-1; the match to TRBD2 covers 12 bases. This CDR3 spans 14 amino acids. The junction had 3 bases not matched to a gene; V was cut back by 7 bases and J by 5 bases. Germline lookup yields CDR1 ENHRY and CDR2 SYGVKD. The CDR3 loop reads CAITRTSGNNEQFF. CDR3 coding DNA: TGTGCCATCACTAGGACTAGCGGGAACAATGAGCAGTTCTTC.

J is TRBJ1-6 and V is TRBV30; D is perhaps TRBD1 (6 bases). This CDR3 region has 14 residues. Germline values: CDR1 GTSNPN, CDR2 SVGIG (reference sequence). Trimming took off 0 bases at V and 7 bases at J, with 10 bases between the two ends. CDR3: CAWSVTGSNSPLHF. The CDR3 DNA follows: TGTGCCTGGAGTGTAACAGGGTCCAATTCACCCCTCCACTTT.

A single count supports this clone. The chain recombines TRBV27 with TRBJ2-7; 7 positions match TRBD1. Trimming removed 4 bases from V and 7 bases from J; junction bases left unmatched: 13. The germline V gene encodes CDR1 MNHEY and CDR2 SMNVEV (reference sequence). The CDR3 totals 15 residues. The chain's CDR3 is CASSSTLRDRAEQYF. The CDR3 region has the DNA TGTGCCAGCAGTTCGACCTTAAGAGACAGGGCTGAGCAGTACTTC.

The J gene is TRBJ2-5, the V gene TRBV5-1; possible D gene TRBD1, 7 bases. Trimming stripped 3 bases from V and 3 bases from J, with 21 bases between. CDR1 SGHRS and CDR2 YFSETQ come from the germline V gene. The CDR3 runs to 17 residues. CDR3 in amino acids: CASSWGDSGGREETQYF. CDR3 nucleotide sequence: TGCGCCAGCAGCTGGGGGGACAGCGGAGGGCGGGAAGAGACCCAGTACTTC.

The gene calls are TRBV9 and TRBJ2-5, with 10 positions matching TRBD2. The CDR3 is 15 amino acids. Looked up from germline, CDR1 is SGDLS and CDR2 is YYNGEE. J lost 0 bases, V lost 3 bases, and 2 bases had no gene match. Here the CDR3 DNA reads TGTGCCAGCAGCGCTAGCGGGAGAGACCAAGAGACCCAGTACTTC. It translates to CASSASGRDQETQYF.

V usage is TRBV5-1 and J usage is TRBJ2-3; possibly TRBD2 for D (5 bases). The germline V gene has CDR1 SGHRS and CDR2 YFSETQ. Between the trimmed V and J ends, which lost 4 bases and 2 bases, there was a span of 11 bases. The CDR3 loop spans 14 amino acids. The CDR3 reads CASSLQTITDTQYF. The DNA of the CDR3 is TGCGCCAGCAGCCTACAGACTATCACAGATACGCAGTATTTT.

V and J are TRBV3-1 (or the pseudogene TRBV3-2) and TRBJ2-3; TRBD2 matches 14 bases. V shed 1 base, J shed 4 bases, and the junction held 1 base outside the gene matches. The CDR3 contains 16 residues. Germline assignment: CDR1 LGHDT and CDR2 YNNKEL (reference sequence). The CDR3 reads CASSQGLAGGPDTQYF. DNA of the CDR3: TGTGCCAGCAGCCAAGGACTAGCGGGAGGGCCAGATACGCAGTATTTT.

This rearrangement joins TRBV20-1 to TRBJ2-1; D ambiguous. V lost 3 bases, J lost 7 bases, and 16 bases lay in between. Germline CDR1 reads DFQATT; CDR2 reads SNEGSKA (reference sequence). The CDR3 totals 14 residues. CDR3 protein: CSASGYFVENEQFF. The CDR3 DNA reads as TGCAGTGCTAGTGGGTATTTTGTTGAGAATGAGCAGTTCTTC.

This chain joins TRBV11-3 and TRBJ2-5, with unresolved D. V shed 3 bases and J shed 4 bases, with 9 bases lying between them. The CDR3 is 13 amino acids. Germline V lookup: CDR1 SGHNT, CDR2 YENEEA. The CDR3 nucleotides are TGTGCCAGCAGCTTGGAGCGTTCAGAGACCCAGTACTTC. Its protein is CASSLERSETQYF.

J is TRBJ1-1 and V is TRBV6-5, with a weak D call TRBD1 (5 bases). The CDR3 has 15 amino acids. Trimming removed 5 bases at V and 1 base at J, with 14 bases between. Germline lookup yields CDR1 MNHEY and CDR2 SVGAGI. The DNA for the CDR3 is TGTGCCAGCAGTCAACAGGCAGCACCGAACACTGAAGCTTTCTTT. The encoded protein is CASSQQAAPNTEAFF.

This clone was detected many times. The chain uses TRBV7-9 and TRBJ2-5; 10 bases agree with TRBD1. There are 15 residues in the CDR3. Looked up from germline, CDR1 is SEHNR and CDR2 is FQNEAQ (reference sequence). V trimming: 5 bases; J trimming: 2 bases; junction bases outside the gene matches: 5. The CDR3 DNA reads TGTGCCAGCAGCCCACCGGGACAGGGGCAAGAGACCCAGTACTTC. Its translation: CASSPPGQGQETQYF.